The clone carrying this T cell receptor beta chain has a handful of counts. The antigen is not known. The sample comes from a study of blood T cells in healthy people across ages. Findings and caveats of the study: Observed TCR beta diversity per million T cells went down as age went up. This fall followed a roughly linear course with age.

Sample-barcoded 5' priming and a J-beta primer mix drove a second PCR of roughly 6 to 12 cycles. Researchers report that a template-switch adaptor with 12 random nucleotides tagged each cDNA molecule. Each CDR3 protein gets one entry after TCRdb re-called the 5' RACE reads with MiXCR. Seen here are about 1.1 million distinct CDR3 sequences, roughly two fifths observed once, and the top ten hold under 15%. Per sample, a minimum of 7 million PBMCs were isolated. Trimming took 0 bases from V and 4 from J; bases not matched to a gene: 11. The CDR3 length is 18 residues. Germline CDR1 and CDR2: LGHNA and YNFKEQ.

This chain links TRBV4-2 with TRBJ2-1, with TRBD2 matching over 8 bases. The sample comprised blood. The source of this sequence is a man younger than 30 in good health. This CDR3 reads CASSQEGPSAGEYNEQFF. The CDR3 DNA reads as TGTGCCAGCAGCCAAGAAGGGCCGTCAGCGGGGGAATACAATGAGCAGTTCTTC.